The 24 T cell receptor beta chains below all came from one sample that was sequenced in a study of shared clonotypes between healthy human individuals. TCRdb keeps only in-frame clones here, not all; method: immunoSEQ multiplex PCR. Of about 1.5 million clones listed, around 98% are singletons. What was sequenced was naive CD4+ T cells sorted from blood. Subset: CD45RA+ positively selected. The receptors come from a man aged 25 to 40 in good health.

The rearrangement joins TRBV28 to TRBJ2-5; no firm D call. Germline assignment: CDR1 MDHEN and CDR2 SYDVKM. This CDR3 region has 10 residues. V lost 8 bases, J lost 7 bases, and 8 bases lay in between. The CDR3 region has the DNA TGTGCCAGCGGGCCTGGGACCCAGTACTTC. Translating it yields CASGPGTQYF.

The CDR3 protein is CASSVAPSSGNTIYF. DNA for the CDR3: TGTGCCAGCAGCGTAGCCCCGAGCTCTGGAAACACCATATATTTT. The chain recombines TRBV9 with TRBJ1-3; D call uncertain. V lost 0 bases, J lost 0 bases, and 7 bases lay in between. Germline CDR1 is SGDLS and CDR2 is YYNGEE. The CDR3 spans 15 residues.

DNA of the CDR3: TGTGCCAGCAGTCAAGGGCCCCTTTACGAGCAGTACTTC. The encoded protein is CASSQGPLYEQYF. The chain is built from TRBV28 and TRBJ2-7; D gene unclear. Germline V gene data show CDR1 as MDHEN and CDR2 as SYDVKM. V shed 5 bases and J shed 4 bases, with 12 bases lying between them. This CDR3 comprises 13 residues.

V gene TRBV6-1 combines with J gene TRBJ2-5; TRBD1 matches 8 bases. J lost 12 bases, V lost 6 bases, and 6 bases had no gene match. This CDR3 has 11 residues. The germline V gene encodes CDR1 MNHNS and CDR2 SASEGT. This chain's CDR3 is CASRKPGQEYF. The CDR3 region has the DNA TGTGCCAGCAGAAAGCCGGGACAGGAGTACTTC.

V is TRBV7-2 and J is TRBJ2-7; 9 nucleotides line up with TRBD1. Germline V gene data show CDR1 as SGHTA and CDR2 as FQGNSA. The CDR3 spans 15 residues. With V trimmed by 1 base and J by 3 bases, 4 bases remained unmatched. The CDR3 region is CASSLGGTGNYEQYF. Written as DNA, the CDR3 is TGTGCCAGCAGCTTAGGCGGGACAGGGAACTACGAGCAGTACTTC.

The V gene is TRBV6-6, the J gene TRBJ2-3, with 7 positions matching TRBD1. Germline V gene lookup returns CDR1 MNHNY and CDR2 SVGAGI (reference sequence). The junction had 5 bases not matched to a gene; V was cut back by 6 bases and J by 2 bases. The CDR3 contains 14 residues. CDR3 nucleotides: TGTGCCAGCAGCCCAGGGGGTATCACAGATACGCAGTATTTT. It translates to CASSPGGITDTQYF.

This rearrangement joins TRBV27 to TRBJ2-7, with 12 positions matching TRBD2. The V segment lost 4 bases and the J segment 2 bases; nucleotides outside the gene matches: 24. This CDR3 contains 22 residues. The V gene's germline CDR1 is MNHEY and CDR2 SMNVEV (reference sequence). The CDR3 region has the DNA TGTGCCAGCAGTTCAAGGCTGGAGGGTGGTCTAGCGGGAGGGCCGTCCCCCTACGAGCAGTACTTC. Residues: CASSSRLEGGLAGGPSPYEQYF.

The V gene is TRBV29-1, the J gene TRBJ2-7, with 13 bases aligning to TRBD2. The CDR3 contains 15 residues. CDR1 is SQVTM and CDR2 is ANQGSEA in the germline V gene. The J segment lost 1 base and the V segment lost 4 bases, leaving 4 bases of the junction unmatched. For the CDR3, the DNA is TGCAGCGTTGTTACTAGCGGGAGGGGGTCCTACGAGCAGTACTTC. It encodes CSVVTSGRGSYEQYF.

Points on this clone: This specimen includes other DNA sequences encoding the same CDR3. The chain links TRBV7-9 to TRBJ2-3; D is uncertain. CDR1 SEHNR and CDR2 FQNEAQ come from the germline V gene (reference sequence). This CDR3 has 12 amino acids. The V and J ends lost 4 bases and 0 bases respectively, with 2 bases between them. The CDR3: CASSSSTDTQYF. The CDR3 bases are TGTGCCAGCAGCTCGAGCACAGATACGCAGTATTTT.

The V gene is TRBV5-8, the J gene TRBJ1-5; D perhaps matches TRBD1 (5 bases). V was clipped by 1 base and J by 2 bases, with 16 bases between them. This CDR3 is built from 17 residues. CDR1 is SGHTS and CDR2 is YDEGEE in the germline V gene. CDR3 residues: CASSLMQGLIGNQPQHF. In DNA, the CDR3 is TGTGCCAGCAGCTTGATGCAGGGTCTTATTGGCAATCAGCCCCAGCATTTT.

The J gene is TRBJ2-1, the V gene TRBV7-9; 9 bases are a match to TRBD2. Trimming cost V 3 bases and J 13 bases; bases outside gene matches: 10. In germline, CDR1 is SEHNR, CDR2 FQNEAQ (reference sequence). This CDR3 has 14 amino acids. This CDR3 reads CASSFGTSKNIQFF. The DNA for the CDR3 is TGTGCCAGCAGCTTCGGGACTAGCAAAAACATTCAGTTCTTC.

The genes are TRBV5-1 and TRBJ2-7, with 10 bases matching TRBD2. V dropped 4 bases and J dropped 0; count of bases not matched to a gene: 7. CDR1 SGHRS and CDR2 YFSETQ come from the germline V gene. CDR3 length: 16 amino acids. Written as DNA, the CDR3 is TGCGCCAGCAGCAGGTCCGGGACTAGCGTCTCCTACGAGCAGTACTTC. Translating it yields CASSRSGTSVSYEQYF.

V is TRBV7-9 and J is TRBJ2-5, with D possibly being TRBD2 (5 bases). CDR3 length: 13 residues. V dropped 1 base and J dropped 5 bases, with 8 bases sitting between them. Germline CDR1 reads SEHNR; CDR2 reads FQNEAQ (reference sequence). CDR3 in amino acids: CASSLVGDETQYF. DNA of the CDR3: TGTGCCAGCAGCTTAGTCGGGGATGAGACCCAGTACTTC.

This clone was observed a single time. The chain couples TRBV7-6 to TRBJ1-4; D possibly corresponds to TRBD1 (6 bases). Germline values: CDR1 SGHVS, CDR2 FNYEAQ. This CDR3 has 15 amino acids. The V and J ends lost 2 bases and 6 bases respectively, with 13 bases between them. The CDR3 region is CASSLSPSGDEKLFF. The CDR3 region has the DNA TGTGCCAGCAGCTTATCGCCATCAGGGGATGAAAAACTGTTTTTT.

V usage is TRBV11-2 and J usage is TRBJ2-1; 9 bases are a match to TRBD2. The trim removed 6 bases at V and 10 bases at J, leaving 7 bases unmatched. CDR1 is SGHAT and CDR2 is FQNNGV in the germline V gene. The CDR3 runs 13 residues. CDR3 DNA: TGTGCCAGCAGGAAGGGACTAGCCGACGAGCAGTTCTTC. Amino acid sequence: CASRKGLADEQFF.

This sequence joins TRBV28 and TRBJ2-1, with D possibly called TRBD1 or TRBD2 (6 bases each). Germline-derived CDR1 and CDR2 are MDHEN and SYDVKM. Between the trimmed V and J ends, which lost 3 bases and 6 bases, there was a span of 15 bases. CDR3 length: 15 amino acids. CDR3 bases: TGTGCCAGCAGTTTTCGGGGCAGGGGAGGCAATGAGCAGTTCTTC. Amino acid sequence: CASSFRGRGGNEQFF.

The rearrangement links TRBV15 to TRBJ2-2; the match to TRBD2 covers 12 bases. This CDR3 is 18 amino acids long. With V trimmed by 0 bases and J by 2 bases, 4 bases remained unmatched. The germline CDR1 and CDR2 sequences are LNHNV and YYDKDF (reference sequence). The CDR3 sequence is CATSRDLTSGGNTGELFF. Here the CDR3 DNA reads TGTGCCACCAGCAGAGACCTGACTAGCGGGGGCAACACCGGGGAGCTGTTTTTT.

This rearrangement joins TRBV9 to TRBJ2-7, with unresolved D. V was pared by 0 bases and J by 2 bases, with 21 bases between. Germline values: CDR1 SGDLS, CDR2 YYNGEE. The CDR3 runs 18 residues. The CDR3: CASSVACWPAQPTYEQYF. The CDR3 DNA is TGTGCCAGCAGCGTAGCCTGCTGGCCGGCACAACCGACCTACGAGCAGTACTTC.

V usage is TRBV14 and J usage is TRBJ2-7, with 7 nucleotides matching TRBD1. CDR1 is SGHDN and CDR2 is FVKESK in the germline V gene. The CDR3 totals 15 residues. V dropped 2 bases and J dropped 0; count of bases not matched to a gene: 4. CDR3 sequence reads: CASSQYPGGSYEQYF. The DNA for the CDR3 is TGTGCCAGCAGCCAATACCCAGGGGGCTCCTACGAGCAGTACTTC.

This clone was detected only once. The rearrangement uses TRBV5-1 and TRBJ1-1; 8 bases match TRBD1. There are 15 residues in the CDR3. V lost 4 bases, J lost 1 base, and 6 bases stayed unmatched. CDR1 is SGHRS and CDR2 is YFSETQ in the germline V gene. CDR3 bases: TGCGCCAGCAGCGGAGGGACAGGTGGGAACACTGAAGCTTTCTTT. Its protein product is CASSGGTGGNTEAFF.

The rearrangement joins TRBV18 to TRBJ2-2, with TRBD2 matching 8 bases. CDR1 is KGHSH, CDR2 LQKENI, per germline. V gave up 3 bases and J gave up 1 base; unmatched junction bases: 4. The CDR3 is made up of 16 amino acids. CDR3 nucleotides: TGTGCCAGCTCACCGACACTAGCGGTGAACACCGGGGAGCTGTTTTTT. As protein: CASSPTLAVNTGELFF.

The chain links TRBV7-8 to TRBJ1-1, with D unresolved. CDR1 and CDR2 (germline): SGHVS, FQNEAQ. There are 14 residues in the CDR3. Trimming removed 4 bases at V and 1 base at J, with 10 bases between. CDR3 sequence reads: CASSSTTENTEAFF. In DNA, the CDR3 is TGTGCCAGCAGCTCCACTACAGAGAACACTGAAGCTTTCTTT.

CDR3 protein: CASRNWEQGIDGYTF. The CDR3 nucleotides are TGTGCCAGCAGAAACTGGGAACAGGGTATAGATGGCTACACCTTC. This chain connects TRBV28 to TRBJ1-2; D is perhaps TRBD1 (6 bases). V was clipped by 6 bases and J by 6 bases, with 20 bases between them. Germline V lookup: CDR1 MDHEN, CDR2 SYDVKM. The CDR3 runs 15 residues.

The chain carries TRBV5-1 and TRBJ2-7, with 14 bases that match TRBD2. V was clipped by 3 bases and J by 1 base; unmatched bases: 9. CDR3 length: 18 amino acids. CDR1 is SGHRS, CDR2 YFSETQ, per germline. The CDR3 DNA reads as TGCGCCAGCAGCTCCCCAAACCGGACTAGCGGGAGGTCCTACGAGCAGTACTTC. This encodes CASSSPNRTSGRSYEQYF.